This entry features one T cell receptor (beta chain) sequence. These data are taken from a study of shared clonotypes between healthy human individuals. The length of the CDR3 is 14 residues. Per germline, CDR1 SEHNR and CDR2 FQNEAQ (reference sequence). The germline V and J ends were trimmed by 8 bases and 1 base, with 14 bases remaining between them. This table comes from immunoSEQ multiplex PCR, and its TCRdb copy is limited to in-frame clones, with some not included. This sample has fewer than 850,000 clones; 90% occur once, and the top ten carry more than 30%. The source material was memory CD8+ T cells from PBMCs. Subset in this sample: CD45RO+ cells pooled with CCR7-negative TemRA cells. This chain links TRBV7-9 with TRBJ2-5, with D maybe TRBD1 (6 bases). This receptor was obtained from a man in his late teens or twenties in good health. Some clones in this sample may be carry-over from other donors' samples. This CDR3 reads CASQSIGGQETQYF. The CDR3 DNA is TGTGCCAGCCAGAGTATAGGGGGCCAAGAGACCCAGTACTTC.